The source of this T cell receptor (beta chain) is a study of blood T cell repertoires in COVID-19. The assay was immunoSEQ multiplex PCR, and TCRdb's table has in-frame clones only and misses some. The sample holds more than 150,000 clones, roughly 87% seen once. This clonotype was obtained from a woman aged 25-40 years who had recovered from COVID-19. Sequencing used PBMCs or T cells enriched from blood (not recorded which).

The CDR3: CASSRTGLGNTIYF. The CDR3 DNA reads as TGTGCCAGCAGTCGGACAGGGCTTGGAAACACCATATATTTT. This sequence joins TRBV6-5 and TRBJ1-3; TRBD1 matches at 8 bases. Germline V gene sequence: CDR1 MNHEY, CDR2 SVGAGI. The CDR3 is made up of 14 amino acids. Trimming removed 5 bases from V and 3 bases from J; junction bases left unmatched: 3.